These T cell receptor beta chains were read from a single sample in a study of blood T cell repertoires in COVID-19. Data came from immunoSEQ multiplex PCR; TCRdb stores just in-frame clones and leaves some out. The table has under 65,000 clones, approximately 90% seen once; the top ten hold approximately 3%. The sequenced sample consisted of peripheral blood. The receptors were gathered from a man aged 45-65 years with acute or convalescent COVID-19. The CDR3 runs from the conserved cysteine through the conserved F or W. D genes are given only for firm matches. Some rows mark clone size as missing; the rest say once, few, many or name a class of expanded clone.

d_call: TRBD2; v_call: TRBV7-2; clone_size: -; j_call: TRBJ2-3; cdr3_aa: CASSGPLAASGTQYF; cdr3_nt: TGTGCCAGCAGCGGGCCGCTAGCGGCCTCTGGTACGCAGTATTTT
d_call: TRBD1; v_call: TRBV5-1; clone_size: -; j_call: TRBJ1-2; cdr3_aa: CASSFLTGPNYGYTF; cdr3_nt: TGCGCCAGCAGCTTTCTGACAGGGCCTAACTATGGCTACACCTTC
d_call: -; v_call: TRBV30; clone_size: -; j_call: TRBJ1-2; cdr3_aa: CAWSTGSLRGYTF; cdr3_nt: TGTGCCTGGAGTACAGGGAGCTTGAGGGGCTACACCTTC
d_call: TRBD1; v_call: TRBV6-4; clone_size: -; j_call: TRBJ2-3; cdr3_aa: CASSPQGAKADTQYF; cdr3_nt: TGTGCCAGCAGTCCACAGGGGGCCAAGGCAGATACGCAGTATTTT
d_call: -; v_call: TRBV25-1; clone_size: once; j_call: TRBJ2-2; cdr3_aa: CASSDQYTGELFF; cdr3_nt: TGTGCCAGCAGTGATCAATACACCGGGGAGCTGTTTTTT
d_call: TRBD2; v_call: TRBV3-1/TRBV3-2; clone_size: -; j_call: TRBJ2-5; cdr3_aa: CASSQALAGAGGQYF; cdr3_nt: TGTGCCAGCAGCCAAGCTCTAGCGGGGGCCGGCGGCCAGTACTTC
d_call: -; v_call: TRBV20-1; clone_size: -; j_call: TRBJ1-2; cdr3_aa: CSASGGVAANYGYTF; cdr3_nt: TGCAGTGCTAGTGGGGGCGTTGCGGCTAACTATGGCTACACCTTC
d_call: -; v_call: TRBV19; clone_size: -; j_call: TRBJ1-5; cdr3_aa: CASSILGEGGVQPQHF; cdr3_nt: TGTGCCAGTAGTATCCTCGGTGAGGGAGGAGTTCAGCCCCAGCATTTT
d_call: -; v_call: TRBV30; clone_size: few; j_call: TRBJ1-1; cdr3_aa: CAWSRENTEAFF; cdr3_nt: TGTGCCTGGAGTCGCGAGAACACTGAAGCTTTCTTT
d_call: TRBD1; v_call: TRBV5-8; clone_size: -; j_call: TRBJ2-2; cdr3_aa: CASSPGTANTGELFF; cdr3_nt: TGTGCCAGCAGCCCCGGGACAGCGAACACCGGGGAGCTGTTTTTT
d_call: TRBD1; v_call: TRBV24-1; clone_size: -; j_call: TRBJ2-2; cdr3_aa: CATSSDRGQGGELFF; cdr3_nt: TGTGCCACCAGTTCGGACAGGGGGCAGGGCGGGGAGCTGTTTTTT
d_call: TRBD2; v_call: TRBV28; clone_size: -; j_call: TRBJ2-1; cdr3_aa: CASTGGAGTWNEQFF; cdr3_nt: TGTGCCAGCACCGGGGGGGCAGGGACTTGGAATGAGCAGTTCTTC
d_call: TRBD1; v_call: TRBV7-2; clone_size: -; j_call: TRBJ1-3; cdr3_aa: CASSARQGAPGNTIYF; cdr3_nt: TGTGCCAGCAGCGCGCGACAGGGGGCGCCTGGAAACACCATATATTTT
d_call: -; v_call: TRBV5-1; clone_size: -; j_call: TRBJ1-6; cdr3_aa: CASSLAGGRDSPLHF; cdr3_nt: TGCGCCAGCAGCTTGGCCGGGGGGAGGGATTCACCCCTCCACTTT
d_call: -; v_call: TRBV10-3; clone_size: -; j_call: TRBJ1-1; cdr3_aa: CAISAAGMMTNTEAFF; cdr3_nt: TGTGCCATCAGTGCGGCAGGGATGATGACGAACACTGAAGCTTTCTTT
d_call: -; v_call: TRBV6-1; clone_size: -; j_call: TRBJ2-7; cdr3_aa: CASSEGAGHYEQYF; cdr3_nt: TGTGCCAGCAGTGAAGGGGCAGGGCACTACGAGCAGTACTTC
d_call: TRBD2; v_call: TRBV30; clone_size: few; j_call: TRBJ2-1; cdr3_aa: CAWSGLAGGNEQFF; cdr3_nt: TGTGCCTGGAGTGGACTAGCGGGGGGCAATGAGCAGTTCTTC
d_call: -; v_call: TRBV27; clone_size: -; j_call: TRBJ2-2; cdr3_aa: CASLRDGSRELFF; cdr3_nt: TGTGCCAGCCTAAGAGATGGGAGCCGGGAGCTGTTTTTT
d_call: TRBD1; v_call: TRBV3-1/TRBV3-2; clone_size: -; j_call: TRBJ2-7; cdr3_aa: CASSLGTGGSEQYF; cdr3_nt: TGTGCCAGCAGCCTCGGGACAGGGGGCTCCGAGCAGTACTTC
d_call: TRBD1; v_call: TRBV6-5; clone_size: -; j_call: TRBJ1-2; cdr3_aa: CASSYTGQGSGYTF; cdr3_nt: TGTGCCAGCAGTTATACGGGACAGGGTAGTGGCTACACCTTC
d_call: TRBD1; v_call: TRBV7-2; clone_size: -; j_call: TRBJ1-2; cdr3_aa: CASSLPGQGGYGYTF; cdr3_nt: TGTGCCAGCAGCTTACCGGGACAGGGTGGTTATGGCTACACCTTC
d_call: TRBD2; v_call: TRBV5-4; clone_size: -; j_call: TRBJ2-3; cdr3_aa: CASSRTSGGSTDTQYF; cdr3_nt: TGTGCCAGCAGCAGGACTAGCGGGGGGTCAACAGATACGCAGTATTTT
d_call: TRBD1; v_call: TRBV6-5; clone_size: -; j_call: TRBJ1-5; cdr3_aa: CSSGQFINQPQHF; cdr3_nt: TGCTCATCGGGACAGTTCATCAATCAGCCCCAGCATTTT
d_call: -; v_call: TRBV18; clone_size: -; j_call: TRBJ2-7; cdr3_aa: CASSRAPGQGGGEQYF; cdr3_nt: TGTGCCAGCTCACGGGCCCCCGGGCAGGGGGGCGGCGAGCAGTACTTC
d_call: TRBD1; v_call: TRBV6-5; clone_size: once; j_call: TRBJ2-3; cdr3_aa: CAAGLRGLTDTQYF; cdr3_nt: TGTGCCGCAGGACTCAGGGGGCTCACAGATACGCAGTATTTT
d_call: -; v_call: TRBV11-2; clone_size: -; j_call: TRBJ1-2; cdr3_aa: CASSTGQFSGYTF; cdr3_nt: TGTGCCAGCAGCACGGGACAATTTAGTGGCTACACCTTC
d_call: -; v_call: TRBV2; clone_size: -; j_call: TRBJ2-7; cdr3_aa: CASRGKGSREQYF; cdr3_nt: TGTGCCAGCCGGGGAAAGGGTTCAAGGGAGCAGTACTTC
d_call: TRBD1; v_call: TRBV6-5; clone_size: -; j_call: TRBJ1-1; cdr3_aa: CASSLRGWPAFF; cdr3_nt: TGTGCCAGCAGCCTCAGGGGGTGGCCAGCTTTCTTT
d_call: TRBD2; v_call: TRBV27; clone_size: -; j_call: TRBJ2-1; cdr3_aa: CASSSLGAGKNEQFF; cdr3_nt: TGTGCCAGCAGTTCCCTCGGAGCGGGGAAGAATGAGCAGTTCTTC
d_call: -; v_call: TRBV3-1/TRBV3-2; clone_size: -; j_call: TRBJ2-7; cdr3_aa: CASSHGPSYEQYF; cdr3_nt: TGTGCCAGCAGCCATGGCCCTTCCTACGAGCAGTACTTC
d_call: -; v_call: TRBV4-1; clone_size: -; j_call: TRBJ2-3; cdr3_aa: CASSQVLAFLSADTQYF; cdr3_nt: TGCGCCAGCAGCCAAGTCTTAGCTTTTTTATCAGCAGATACGCAGTATTTT
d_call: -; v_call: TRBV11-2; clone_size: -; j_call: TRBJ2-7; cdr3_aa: CASSLGGVWTQNYEQYF; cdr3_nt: TGTGCCAGCAGCTTGGGGGGAGTTTGGACACAAAATTACGAGCAGTACTTC
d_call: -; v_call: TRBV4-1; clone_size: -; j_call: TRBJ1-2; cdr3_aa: CASSQERGYGYTF; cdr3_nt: TGCGCCAGCAGCCAAGAAAGGGGATATGGCTACACCTTC
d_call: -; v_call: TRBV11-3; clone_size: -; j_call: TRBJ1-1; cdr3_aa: CASSFTGAEAFF; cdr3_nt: TGTGCCAGCAGCTTTACAGGCGCTGAAGCTTTCTTT
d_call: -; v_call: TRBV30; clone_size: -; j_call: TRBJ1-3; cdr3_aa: CAWSRGSGNTIYF; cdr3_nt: TGTGCCTGGAGTAGGGGGTCCGGAAACACCATATATTTT
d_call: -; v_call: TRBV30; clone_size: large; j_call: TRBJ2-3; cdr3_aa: CAWASGSVLPLWITDTQYF; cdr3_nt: TGTGCCTGGGCCTCGGGGAGTGTACTCCCCCTTTGGATCACAGATACGCAGTATTTT
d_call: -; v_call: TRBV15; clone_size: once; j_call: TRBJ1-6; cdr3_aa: CATSTDPGADSPLHF; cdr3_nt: TGTGCCACCAGCACCGATCCGGGTGCCGATTCACCCCTCCACTTT
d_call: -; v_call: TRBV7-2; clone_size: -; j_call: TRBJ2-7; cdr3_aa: CASSLGWSGGQSEQYF; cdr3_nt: TGTGCCAGCAGCTTAGGTTGGTCCGGGGGACAGAGCGAGCAGTACTTC
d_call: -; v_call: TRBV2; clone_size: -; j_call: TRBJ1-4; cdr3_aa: CASSDGRPTNEKLFF; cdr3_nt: TGTGCCAGCAGTGACGGCAGGCCAACTAATGAAAAACTGTTTTTT
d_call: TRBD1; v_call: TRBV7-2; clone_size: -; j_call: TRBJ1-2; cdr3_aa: CASSQGVQAGQGTSGYTF; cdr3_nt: TGTGCCAGCAGCCAAGGGGTTCAGGCGGGACAGGGCACAAGTGGCTACACCTTC
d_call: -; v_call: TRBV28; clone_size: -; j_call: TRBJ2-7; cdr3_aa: CASSYTGTPAYEQYF; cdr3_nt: TGTGCCAGCAGTTACACCGGGACTCCGGCCTACGAGCAGTACTTC
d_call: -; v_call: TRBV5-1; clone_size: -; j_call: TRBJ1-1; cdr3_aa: CASRTDYEKAFF; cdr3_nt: TGCGCCAGCAGGACGGACTACGAAAAAGCTTTCTTT
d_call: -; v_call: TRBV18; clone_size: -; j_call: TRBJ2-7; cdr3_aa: CASSPRGRTRSYEQYF; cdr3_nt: TGTGCCAGCTCACCACGGGGGCGGACTCGAAGTTACGAGCAGTACTTC
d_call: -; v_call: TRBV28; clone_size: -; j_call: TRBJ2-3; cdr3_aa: CASSSRQAHSGTQYF; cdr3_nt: TGTGCCAGCAGTTCTCGACAGGCACACTCGGGTACGCAGTATTTT
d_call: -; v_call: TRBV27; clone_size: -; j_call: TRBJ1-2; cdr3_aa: CASSRGGGDPYF; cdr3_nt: TGTGCCAGTAGTAGGGGCGGGGGGGACCCGTACTTC
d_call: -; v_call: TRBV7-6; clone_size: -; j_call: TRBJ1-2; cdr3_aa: CASSVGQSNYGYTF; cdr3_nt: TGTGCCAGCAGCGTTGGACAGAGCAACTATGGCTACACCTTC
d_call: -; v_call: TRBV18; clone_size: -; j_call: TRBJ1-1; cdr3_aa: CASSPRGSVYELTEAFF; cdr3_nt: TGTGCCAGCTCACCACGAGGGTCGGTGTATGAGTTAACTGAAGCTTTCTTT
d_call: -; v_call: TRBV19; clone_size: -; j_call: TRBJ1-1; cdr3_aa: CASSLTGVRTEAFF; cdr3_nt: TGTGCCAGTAGTCTCACAGGTGTACGCACTGAAGCTTTCTTT
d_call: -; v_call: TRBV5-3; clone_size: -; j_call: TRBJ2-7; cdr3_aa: CARRVPSSYEQYF; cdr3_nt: TGTGCCAGAAGGGTCCCGAGCTCCTACGAGCAGTACTTC
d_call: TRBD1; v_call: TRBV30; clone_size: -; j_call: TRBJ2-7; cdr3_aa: CAGTGAYEQYF; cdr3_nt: TGTGCCGGGACAGGGGCATACGAGCAGTACTTC
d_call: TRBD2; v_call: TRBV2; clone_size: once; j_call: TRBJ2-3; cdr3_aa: CASRGLAGKGDTQYF; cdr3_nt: TGTGCCAGCAGGGGACTAGCGGGGAAGGGGGATACGCAGTATTTT
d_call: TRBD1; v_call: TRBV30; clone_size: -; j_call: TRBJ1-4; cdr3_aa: CAWSWTGRNEKLFF; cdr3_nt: TGTGCCTGGAGTTGGACAGGGAGAAATGAAAAACTGTTTTTT
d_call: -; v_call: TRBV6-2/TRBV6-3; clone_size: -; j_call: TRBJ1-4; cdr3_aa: CASSVTGTTTEKLFF; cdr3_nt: TGTGCCAGCAGTGTCACCGGGACAACAACAGAAAAACTGTTTTTT
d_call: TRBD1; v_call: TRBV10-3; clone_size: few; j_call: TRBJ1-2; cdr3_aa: CAISGDRGIYGYTF; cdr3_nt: TGTGCCATCAGTGGGGACAGGGGTATCTATGGCTACACCTTC
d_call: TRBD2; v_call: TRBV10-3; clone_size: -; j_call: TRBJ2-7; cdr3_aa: CAISNAGGLYEQYF; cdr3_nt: TGTGCCATCAGTAATGCGGGGGGCCTCTACGAGCAGTACTTC
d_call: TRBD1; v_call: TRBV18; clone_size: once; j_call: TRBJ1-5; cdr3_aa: CASSPQGSNQPQHF; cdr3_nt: TGTGCCAGCTCGCCACAGGGGAGCAATCAGCCCCAGCATTTT
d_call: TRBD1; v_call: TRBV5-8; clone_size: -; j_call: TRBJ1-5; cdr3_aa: CASSSGQSVNQPQHF; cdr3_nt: TGTGCCAGCAGTTCGGGACAGTCGGTAAATCAGCCCCAGCATTTT
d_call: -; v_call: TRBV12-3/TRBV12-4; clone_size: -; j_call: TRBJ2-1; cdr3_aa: CASSFGAHNEQFF; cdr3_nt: TGTGCCAGCAGTTTTGGAGCCCACAATGAGCAGTTCTTC
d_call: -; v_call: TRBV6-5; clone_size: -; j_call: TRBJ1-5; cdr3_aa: CASSYQDQPQHF; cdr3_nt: TGTGCCAGCAGTTACCAGGATCAGCCCCAGCATTTT
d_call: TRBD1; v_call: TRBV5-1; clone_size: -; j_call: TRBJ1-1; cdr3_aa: CASSSTGGASNTEAFF; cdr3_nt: TGCGCCAGCAGCTCGACAGGGGGCGCGTCAAACACTGAAGCTTTCTTT